A selection of T cell receptor beta chains follows, all from one sample in a study of blood T cells in healthy people across ages. TCRdb independently ran MiXCR on the 5' RACE reads; one entry per CDR3 protein. The sample comprises 1.5 million to 2 million distinct CDR3 sequences, roughly 30% of which are singletons, and around 7.7% rests with the top ten. The source material was blood. These receptors were collected from a woman aged 25 to 39 in good health. Both conserved end residues are trimmed from each CDR3. Fields, in order: CDR3 protein, V gene, clone size, D gene, J gene. The D gene is left open where the match is weak. Clone size is stated in some rows and not others, as once, few, many or a class when expanded.

CDR3 protein: SARATGTSNEKLF
V gene: TRBV20-1
clone size: -
D gene: -
J gene: TRBJ1-4

CDR3 protein: ASSLAVDGVNEKLF
V gene: TRBV7-9
clone size: -
D gene: -
J gene: TRBJ1-4

CDR3 protein: ASSQEVADRVYNEQF
V gene: TRBV3-1
clone size: -
D gene: -
J gene: TRBJ2-1

CDR3 protein: ASSTPSGNTIY
V gene: TRBV6-6
clone size: -
D gene: -
J gene: TRBJ1-3

CDR3 protein: ASSYSFQNNEKLF
V gene: TRBV6-5
clone size: -
D gene: -
J gene: TRBJ1-4

CDR3 protein: ASLLQADTQY
V gene: TRBV5-5
clone size: -
D gene: -
J gene: TRBJ2-3

CDR3 protein: ASSSSPASTDTQY
V gene: TRBV5-1
clone size: few
D gene: -
J gene: TRBJ2-3

CDR3 protein: AASDRKSSGEAETQY
V gene: TRBV24-1
clone size: -
D gene: TRBD2
J gene: TRBJ2-5

CDR3 protein: ASSQGGAAQY
V gene: TRBV4-2
clone size: many
D gene: -
J gene: TRBJ2-3

CDR3 protein: ASSQDREERGYEQY
V gene: TRBV4-1
clone size: -
D gene: TRBD2
J gene: TRBJ2-7

CDR3 protein: ASRTTSGINNEQF
V gene: TRBV12-3/TRBV12-4
clone size: -
D gene: TRBD2
J gene: TRBJ2-1

CDR3 protein: ASTGGVGYGYT
V gene: TRBV5-1
clone size: -
D gene: -
J gene: TRBJ1-2

CDR3 protein: AIRYQPQH
V gene: TRBV10-3
clone size: many
D gene: -
J gene: TRBJ1-5

CDR3 protein: ASSLELAGGSGEQY
V gene: TRBV11-2
clone size: many
D gene: TRBD2
J gene: TRBJ2-7

CDR3 protein: AIRGELAGFWNEQF
V gene: TRBV10-3
clone size: -
D gene: TRBD2
J gene: TRBJ2-1

CDR3 protein: ASSQWGRETQY
V gene: TRBV4-1
clone size: few
D gene: -
J gene: TRBJ2-5